The T cell receptor beta chain described here comes from a study of radiation and T cells in renal cell carcinoma (dated by TCRdb to the early 2020s). Background for the entire study: In total, about 53 samples, comprising approximately 25 tumors and some 27 peripheral blood samples, were subjected to TCR beta sequencing. A total of about 3.8 million unique CDR3 nucleotide sequences, encoding roughly 2.7 million unique CDR3 amino acid sequences, were found across all 50 or so samples. The last blood draw happened 4 weeks after radiation, timed to coincide with nephrectomy. Study-wide conclusions, independent of this receptor: No pretreatment tumor biopsies were available, so the baseline intratumoral presence of clonotypes could not be determined. Dynamics of the blood repertoire were not tracked past 4 weeks after treatment. Effects of radiation dose or scheduling on the TCR repertoire could not be addressed with the single-armed trial design. An increase in top tumor clonotypes in blood was observed from baseline to 2 weeks post-radiation, followed by contraction by 4 weeks, which was taken to suggest transient expansion of tumor-resident clones.

CDR1 and CDR2, per the germline V gene, are SGDLS and YYNGEE. The junction shows trimming of 0 bases on V and 4 bases on J, plus 4 bases between the germline ends. Including the terminal cysteine and phenylalanine, the CDR3 comprises 12 residues. Only the CDR3 DNA stays, 36 bases, in frame from base 1. A word on this clone: Which antigen it targets is not known. No clone much larger than this one lies a single base away; base qualities are absent.

Sample time point, as interpreted from the label and publication: blood 4 weeks post-SBRT, at nephrectomy. The intended sense of this specimen's treatment or condition label: 15 Gy SBRT to primary tumor, nephrectomy 4 weeks later. Samples were obtained from a clinical trial, in which 15 Gy stereotactic body radiation therapy was delivered to primary renal cell carcinomas and nephrectomy was performed 4 weeks later. To track tumor-enriched clonotypes, serial peripheral blood was sampled from radiation-treated patients at baseline and at 2 weeks and 4 weeks after SBRT. All patients had renal cell carcinoma with clear cell pathology. The QIAamp DNA Blood Mini Kit (Qiagen) was used to prepare genomic DNA for TCR sequencing. The analyses included only samples that passed all quality control checks. TCR beta libraries were generated from genomic DNA with the immunoSEQ kit, following the manufacturer's recommendations. To prepare the libraries, a first multiplex PCR with proprietary primers was run, followed by a second PCR that added unique barcodes, and a bead cleanup was done after each round. A kit-provided positive control reaction and a negative control reaction were included in every sample batch. The final libraries were assessed on an Agilent 4200 TapeStation D1000 ScreenTape, pooled by volume, and quantified by qPCR. Sequencing was performed on an Illumina NextSeq500 using a MidOutput 150-cycle cartridge, with 156 Read1 cycles, 15 Index1 cycles, and the kit custom primers. The pooled library was loaded at 0.75 to 1 pM with a roughly 20% PhiX control spike-in. The authors' pipeline ran thus. Vendor-processed data were analyzed in R, and a clonotype was defined as all T cells sharing the same CDR3 nucleotide sequence. For clone abundance analyses, frequencies were normalized to the 10,000 most abundant clones per sample. Before analysis, public T cell clones were removed, and these numbered fewer than six per sample on average. Tumor-enriched clonotypes and baseline blood-enriched clonotypes were defined as those with an abundance difference of at least 32-fold between compartments. A beta-binomial differential abundance model was used to identify clonotypes that were expanded or contracted between blood time points. Tumor-blood repertoire similarity was measured with the Baroni-Urbani and Buser coefficient, and group comparisons used two-tailed Wilcoxon tests in R. This is the immuneACCESS table as TCRdb keeps it, with only in-frame sequences that have V and J called. A part of the clones is gone; compared with another copy, unresolved V genes explain less than half, and the rest is unexplained. Clone size and the V and J calls come from that table; the DNA yielded D and trimming. This sample is represented by 90,000 to 100,000 clones; 65% to 90% of them were singletons. Roughly 7.9% of the sample rests with the top ten.

The source is a man aged 60-69 years with renal cell carcinoma. The sample here was blood, taken from a patient whose treatment included radiotherapy and nephrectomy. Recombination linked TRBV9 to TRBJ1-2, with no confident D gene call. The nucleotide sequence is given as TGTGCCAGCAGCGTAGGGATCTATGGCTACACCTTC. Its amino acids are CASSVGIYGYTF.